This TCR beta chain was identified during a study of cytomegalovirus exposure and HLA in healthy donors. Study-level findings and limits: Apart from CMV serostatus, no immune exposure information was available. Productive rates of about 87% or about 30% were seen for most TCR beta V segments in an earlier analysis.

This clone was observed a single time. What it binds is not known. 60 Vbeta and 13 Jbeta primers were used in PCR. The authors' processing: The count from a later analysis was some 80 million unique TCR beta chains, 9.5 million to 13 million of them shared. The repertoire was sequenced with immunoSEQ multiplex PCR; TCRdb's copy has only in-frame clones and lacks some. The V and J calls and clone size come from that table; D and trimming were worked out from the DNA. The top ten clones hold 4.5% of a sample with approximately 160,000 clones, around 80% of them seen once. Sequenced: PBMCs. The TCR comes from a woman between 45 and 60 years old in good health and CMV-seropositive.

In DNA form, the CDR3 reads TGTGCCAGCAGCGTAGTTGCGGGCCTGGGGGGTACGCAGTATTTT. This codes for CASSVVAGLGGTQYF. The chain uses TRBV9 and TRBJ2-3; TRBD2 might be the D (6 bases). The CDR3 spans 15 residues. The V end was cut by 0 bases, the J end by 8 bases, with 16 bases between. Looked up from germline, CDR1 is SGDLS and CDR2 is YYNGEE.